This record concerns one TCR beta chain sequence. Antigen: not known. V was shortened by 7 bases and J by 4 bases, with 13 bases between the two germline ends. Germline values: CDR1 ENHRY, CDR2 SYGVKD. The CDR3 runs 13 residues. Unexposed donor CD4+ T cells date from about 2011-2018, before the COVID-19 pandemic. CD4+ T cells were isolated from the cells after about 11 days of culture. Cultures received half-medium IL-2 refreshes on days 3 and 7. Repertoires were generated with immunoSEQ multiplex PCR, while TCRdb's copy carries only in-frame clones and drops some. The sample records 20,000 or so clones, about 81% being singletons. These data come from a study of CD4 T cells in relation to SARS-CoV-2 and coronaviruses. Study summary: After 10 days of antigen culture, PBMC TCR beta CDR3s were sequenced.

Study results and caveats: Monoreactive clones expanded significantly more to SARS-CoV-2 than crossreactive clones did.

Sequencing input: CD4+ T cells from PBMCs, cultured in vitro. This rearrangement joins TRBV10-3 to TRBJ2-5; D tentatively fits TRBD1 or TRBD2 (5 bases each). This clonotype was sampled from a human donor in good health. This CDR3 reads CAIKTGTGETQYF. In DNA form, the CDR3 reads TGTGCCATCAAGACCGGGACGGGAGAGACCCAGTACTTC.